Listed below are T cell receptor beta chains from one sample, sequenced in a study of cytomegalovirus exposure and HLA in healthy donors. The assay was immunoSEQ multiplex PCR, and TCRdb's table has in-frame clones only and misses some. Of 170,000 or so clones in the sample, roughly 78% were seen once. Sample: PBMCs. The receptors originated from a woman aged 45 to 65 in good health and CMV-seropositive. Both conserved end residues are part of each CDR3. A D gene is named only where the DNA matches it firmly. Size tells how often a clone was seen (once, few, many) or the class of an expanded clone, and some rows leave it out.

j_call clone_size v_call d_call cdr3_nt cdr3_aa
TRBJ2-7 few TRBV6-1 . TGTGCCAGCAGTGCTTCCCCCCGCTACGAGCAGTACTTC CASSASPRYEQYF
TRBJ1-5 . TRBV6-1 TRBD1 TGTGCCACCCTGGACAGGGGGCGGCCCCAGCATTTT CATLDRGRPQHF
TRBJ1-1 . TRBV27 TRBD1 TGTGCCAGCAGACCCGACAGGGGAGGCTTTGCCACTGAAGCTTTCTTT CASRPDRGGFATEAFF
TRBJ2-1 . TRBV15 TRBD2 TGTGCCACCAGCAGGAGCGGGGCCTACAATGAGCAGTTCTTC CATSRSGAYNEQFF
TRBJ1-6 . TRBV6-1 . TGTGCCAGCACTCCCAGCGCTTATAATTCACCCCTCCACTTT CASTPSAYNSPLHF
TRBJ2-5 . TRBV7-9 . TGTGCCAGCAGTGAGGTGGGGACCCAGTACTTC CASSEVGTQYF
TRBJ1-2 once TRBV11-2 . TGTGCCAGCAGCCCAACACCAATTTATGGCTACACCTTC CASSPTPIYGYTF
TRBJ2-3 . TRBV13 TRBD2 TGTGCCAGCAGCTCGACTAGCGGGGGAACAGATACGCAGTATTTT CASSSTSGGTDTQYF
TRBJ2-1 . TRBV5-1 TRBD1 TGCGCCAGCAGCCCGCTAGACAGGGGGCTCAATGAGCAGTTCTTC CASSPLDRGLNEQFF
TRBJ2-7 . TRBV13 TRBD1 TGTGCCAGCAGCCGGGCACAGGGGGTTCTTTCCTACGAGCAGTACTTC CASSRAQGVLSYEQYF
TRBJ2-7 . TRBV28 TRBD2 TGTGCCAGCAGCCCTACCGGGAGGGGCCGCTACGAGCAGTACTTC CASSPTGRGRYEQYF
TRBJ2-2 . TRBV28 TRBD1 TGTGCCAGCAGTCGCAGGGGGTTGGACACCGGGGAGCTGTTTTTT CASSRRGLDTGELFF
TRBJ1-5 . TRBV6-6 . TGTGCCAGCAGTTACTCATTGTGGGGCTATCAGCCCCAGCATTTT CASSYSLWGYQPQHF
TRBJ2-2 . TRBV4-2 TRBD2 TGTGCCAGCAGCTCGGGACTAGCGGGGGGGGAAATTAACACCGGGGAGCTGTTTTTT CASSSGLAGGEINTGELFF
TRBJ1-6 . TRBV13 TRBD1 TGTGCCAGCAGCTTAGAGGGGACAGGATACTATAATTCACCCCTCCACTTT CASSLEGTGYYNSPLHF
TRBJ1-5 . TRBV4-1 . TGCGCCAGCAGCCAAGATGCGGGCGGGAGTGGGGGCAATCAGCCCCAGCATTTT CASSQDAGGSGGNQPQHF
TRBJ2-3 . TRBV5-6 . TGTGCCAGCAGCTTATGGGGGGGCACTACAGATACGCAGTATTTT CASSLWGGTTDTQYF
TRBJ2-3 . TRBV10-3 TRBD2 TGTGCCATCACGGGCGGGGGGAGCACAGATACGCAGTATTTT CAITGGGSTDTQYF
TRBJ2-1 . TRBV9 . TGTGCCAGCAGCTCGGGGACTCGCTCCTACAATGAGCAGTTCTTC CASSSGTRSYNEQFF
TRBJ2-5 . TRBV30 . TGTGCCTGGAGTAGTCTCCTGACAGTACCTCAAGAGACCCAGTACTTC CAWSSLLTVPQETQYF
TRBJ1-2 . TRBV13 TRBD1 TGTGCCAGCAGCCGACAGGGGAACTATGGCTACACCTTC CASSRQGNYGYTF
TRBJ1-3 . TRBV11-3 . TGTGCCAGCAGCTTAGATGGGGGCAGAGCTGGAAACACCATATATTTT CASSLDGGRAGNTIYF